This T cell receptor beta chain was captured by sequencing in a study of shared clonotypes between healthy human individuals. The CDR3 consists of 11 residues. Germline CDR1 and CDR2: MGHDK and SYGVNS. V trimming: 5 bases; J trimming: 16 bases; junction bases outside the gene matches: 7. Donors were healthy HIV-negative adults without recent acute infections or vaccinations. Study results and caveats: Approximately 5.3% was the fraction of naive CD4 clonotypes found shared across four donors. Naive subsets, compared against memory subsets, generally had larger estimated richness values.

A word on this clone: As yet, its antigen is unknown.

TCRdb's table, derived via immunoSEQ multiplex PCR, lists solely in-frame clones and lacks some. The table includes some 2.4 million clones, 80% to 95% detected once. Sequencing was performed on naive CD4+ T cells from PBMCs. Described subset: CD45RA+ positively selected. The chain couples TRBV25-1 to TRBJ2-1; TRBD1 agrees at 8 bases. The clonotype was recovered from a man between 18 and 35 years old in good health. Some clones in this sample may be carry-over from other donors' samples. CDR3 sequence (DNA): TGTGCCAGCAGTCTCGGGACAGGTCCCTTCTTC. Protein sequence: CASSLGTGPFF.